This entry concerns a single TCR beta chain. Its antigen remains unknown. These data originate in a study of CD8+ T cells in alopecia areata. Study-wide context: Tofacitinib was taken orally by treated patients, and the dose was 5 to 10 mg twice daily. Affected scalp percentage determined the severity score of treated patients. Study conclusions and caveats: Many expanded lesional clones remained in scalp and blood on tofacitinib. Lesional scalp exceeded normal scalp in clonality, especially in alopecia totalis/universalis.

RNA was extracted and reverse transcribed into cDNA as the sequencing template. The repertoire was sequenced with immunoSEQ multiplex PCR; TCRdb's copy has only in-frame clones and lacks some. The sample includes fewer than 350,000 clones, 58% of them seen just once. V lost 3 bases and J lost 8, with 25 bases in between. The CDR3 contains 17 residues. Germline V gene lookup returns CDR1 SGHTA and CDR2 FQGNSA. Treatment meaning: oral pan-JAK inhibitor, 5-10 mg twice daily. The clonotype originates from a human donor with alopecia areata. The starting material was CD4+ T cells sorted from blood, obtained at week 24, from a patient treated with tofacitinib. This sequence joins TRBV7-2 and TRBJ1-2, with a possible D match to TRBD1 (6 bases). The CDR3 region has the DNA TGTGCCAGCAGCTTGGGATACGGCCCGGGGACATACCTGGGCTACACCTTC. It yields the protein CASSLGYGPGTYLGYTF.